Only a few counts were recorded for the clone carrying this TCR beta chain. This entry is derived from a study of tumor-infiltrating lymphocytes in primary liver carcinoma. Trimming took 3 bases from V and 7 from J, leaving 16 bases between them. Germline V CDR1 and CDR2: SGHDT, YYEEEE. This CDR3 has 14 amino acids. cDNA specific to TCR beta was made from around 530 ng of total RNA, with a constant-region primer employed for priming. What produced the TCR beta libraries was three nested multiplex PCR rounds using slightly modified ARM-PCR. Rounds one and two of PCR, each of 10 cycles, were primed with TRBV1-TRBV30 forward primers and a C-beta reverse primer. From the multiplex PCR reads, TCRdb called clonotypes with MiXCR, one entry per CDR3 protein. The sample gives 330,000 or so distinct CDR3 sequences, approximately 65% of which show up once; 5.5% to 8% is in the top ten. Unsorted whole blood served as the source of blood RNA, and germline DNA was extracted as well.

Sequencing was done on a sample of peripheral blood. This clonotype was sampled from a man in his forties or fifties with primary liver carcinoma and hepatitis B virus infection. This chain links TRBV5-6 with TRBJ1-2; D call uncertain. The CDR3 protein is CASSSPGPWVGYTF. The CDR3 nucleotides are TGTGCCAGCAGCTCTCCAGGCCCGTGGGTTGGCTACACCTTC. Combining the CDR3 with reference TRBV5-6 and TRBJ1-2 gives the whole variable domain DAGVTQSPTHLIKTRGQQVTLRCSPKSGHDTVSWYQQALGQGPQFIFQYYEEEERQRGNFPDRFSGHQFPNYSSELNVNALLLGDSALYLCASSSPGPWVGYTFGSGTRLTVV.